The rows below give T cell receptor beta chains drawn from one sample of a study of CD8+CD57+ T cells in acquired aplastic anemia. TCRdb re-called the reads with MiXCR, one entry per CDR3 protein. The sample has 300,000 or so distinct CDR3 sequences, approximately 57% seen once. Sample: sorted CD4+, CD8+, or CD8+CD57+ T cells (not recorded which) from PBMCs. These receptors originate from a human donor with aplastic anemia. Each CDR3 is given with its conserved first and last residue. The order of the fields is J gene, V gene, D gene, clone size, CDR3 protein, CDR3 DNA. A D gene is named only where the DNA matches it firmly. Only part of the rows carry a size: once, few, many, or a class if the clone is expanded.

TRBJ1-1,TRBV7-2,TRBD1,once,CASSARDSSNTEAFF,TGTGCCAGCAGCGCGAGGGACAGCTCGAACACTGAAGCTTTCTTT
TRBJ1-2,TRBV14,NA,NA,CASSPWTQTYGYTF,TGTGCCAGCAGCCCGTGGACCCAAACCTATGGCTACACCTTC
TRBJ1-3,TRBV15,NA,many,CATSRLGWSSGNTIYF,TGTGCCACCAGCAGGCTCGGGTGGAGCTCTGGAAACACCATATATTTT
TRBJ2-7,TRBV9,TRBD1,NA,CASSAGTGPYEQYF,TGTGCCAGCAGCGCGGGGACAGGACCCTACGAGCAGTACTTC
TRBJ1-5,TRBV10-1,NA,NA,CASSESLEGGYSNQPQHF,TGCGCCAGCAGTGAGTCGCTGGAGGGTGGATATAGCAATCAGCCCCAGCATTTT
TRBJ1-5,TRBV2,TRBD1,many,CASSLTGGNQPQHF,TGTGCCAGCAGTTTGACAGGGGGGAATCAGCCCCAGCATTTT
TRBJ2-3,TRBV2,TRBD1,NA,CASSEETGSTDTQYF,TGTGCCAGCAGTGAGGAGACAGGGAGCACAGATACGCAGTATTTT
TRBJ2-5,TRBV7-8,NA,NA,CASSQDRRETQYF,TGTGCCAGCAGCCAAGATCGACGAGAGACCCAGTACTTC
TRBJ2-2,TRBV7-3,NA,NA,CASSLPVVGLGTGELFF,TGTGCCAGCAGCTTACCGGTTGTGGGCTTGGGCACCGGGGAGCTGTTTTTT
TRBJ2-3,TRBV29-1,NA,NA,CSVGGGGPDTQYF,TGCAGCGTTGGAGGGGGTGGGCCAGATACGCAGTATTTT
TRBJ2-7,TRBV19,TRBD1,NA,CASSLQGGYEQYF,TGTGCCAGTAGTTTACAGGGGGGATACGAGCAGTACTTC
TRBJ2-5,TRBV2,TRBD2,NA,CASRLAGGQETQYF,TGTGCCAGCAGGTTAGCGGGGGGCCAAGAGACCCAGTACTTC
TRBJ2-5,TRBV7-9,NA,NA,CASNPHGGETQYF,TGTGCCAGCAACCCACATGGGGGTGAGACCCAGTACTTC
TRBJ1-1,TRBV20-1,NA,NA,CSAKRPTYEGTEAFF,TGCAGTGCTAAGCGACCGACCTACGAGGGGACTGAAGCTTTCTTT
TRBJ2-7,TRBV7-8,NA,NA,CAVGSPGGIYEQYF,TGTGCCGTTGGAAGCCCGGGTGGGATCTACGAGCAGTACTTC
TRBJ2-7,TRBV6-1,NA,NA,CASSPLKREQYF,TGTGCCAGCAGCCCTTTGAAGCGTGAGCAGTACTTC
TRBJ1-1,TRBV29-1,NA,NA,CSVEAGVSTEAFF,TGCAGCGTTGAAGCAGGGGTATCGACTGAAGCTTTCTTT
TRBJ2-5,TRBV5-1,TRBD1,NA,CASSSMTGAGETQYF,TGTGCCAGCAGCTCAATGACAGGGGCTGGAGAGACCCAGTACTTC